These 5 T cell receptor beta chains share one sample of origin, sequenced in a study of cytomegalovirus exposure and HLA in healthy donors. The PCR made use of 60 Vbeta and 13 Jbeta primers. Assay: immunoSEQ multiplex PCR; the TCRdb copy retains only in-frame clones and omits some. The sample lists tens of thousands of clones; around 77% were seen once. The sample was PBMCs. The receptor set was obtained from a woman in her 40s in good health and CMV-seropositive.

This clone was counted a few times. The rearrangement links TRBV5-6 to TRBJ2-5; tentative D call: TRBD1 (6 bases). V lost 4 bases to trimming and J lost 0 bases, with 13 bases between them. Germline values: CDR1 SGHDT, CDR2 YYEEEE. The CDR3 has 15 residues. The CDR3 here is CASSERTAYQETQYF. The DNA of the CDR3 is TGTGCCAGCAGCGAAAGGACAGCCTACCAAGAGACCCAGTACTTC.

The chain recombines TRBV5-1 with TRBJ1-1; maybe TRBD1 (5 bases). CDR1 and CDR2 from the germline V gene are SGHRS and YFSETQ. V shed 2 bases and J shed 1 base, with 9 bases lying between them. CDR3 length: 14 amino acids. CDR3 protein: CASSLVQGNTEAFF. The DNA of the CDR3 is TGCGCCAGCAGCTTAGTCCAGGGGAACACTGAAGCTTTCTTT.

This clone turned up a few times. V usage is TRBV6-5 and J usage is TRBJ2-7, with 7 bases aligning to TRBD1. V gave up 6 bases and J gave up 1 base; unmatched junction bases: 9. The CDR3 loop spans 15 amino acids. In germline, CDR1 is MNHEY, CDR2 SVGAGI. The CDR3 spells CASSYTQTGSYEQYF. The CDR3 DNA sequence: TGTGCCAGCAGCTATACGCAGACAGGGTCCTACGAGCAGTACTTC.

The chain is built from TRBV28 and TRBJ1-2; 8 nucleotides align to TRBD1. With 3 bases clipped from V and 8 bases from J, the junction kept 8 bases outside the gene matches. The CDR3 covers 14 residues. The germline gives CDR1 MDHEN, CDR2 SYDVKM. In DNA, the CDR3 is TGTGCCAGCAGTTTTCAGGACAGGGTTATAGGCTACACCTTC. Translation: CASSFQDRVIGYTF.

This clone was detected only a few times. The V and J genes are TRBV7-9 and TRBJ1-5; TRBD1 aligns across 12 bases. CDR3 length: 15 amino acids. In germline, CDR1 is SEHNR, CDR2 FQNEAQ (reference sequence). The J segment lost 6 bases and the V segment lost 4 bases, leaving 4 bases of the junction unmatched. As DNA, the CDR3 is TGTGCCAGCAGCTCGGGACAGGGGGCTCTTCAGCCCCAGCATTTT. The encoded protein is CASSSGQGALQPQHF.